The entry below describes one T cell receptor beta chain. Between the trimmed V and J ends, which lost 6 bases and 4 bases, there was a span of 9 bases. CDR1 and CDR2 (germline): MNHEY, SVGAGI. There are 12 residues in the CDR3. This sample is part of a study of blood T cell repertoires in COVID-19. Background on the study: Acute and convalescent COVID-19 samples came from the United States, Italy and Spain. Nucleic acid was either cDNA or gDNA, and it came from T cells, B-cell-depleted T cells, or PBMCs.

Original handling: Amplification from reference gene primers served as the basis for estimated nucleated cell counts. Libraries were prepared by immunoSEQ multiplex PCR; TCRdb keeps only in-frame clonotypes and omits some of them. Clonal size and the V and J genes are those of that table, whereas D and trimming came from the DNA. The sample gives roughly 62,000 clones, approximately 88% of which show up once; more than 8.5% is in the top ten. The sequencing sample was made of peripheral blood. The rearrangement uses TRBV6-5 and TRBJ1-1, with a weak D call TRBD1 (6 bases). This TCR came from a young man with COVID-19, enrolled during active disease. This chain's CDR3 is CASRPRGTEAFF. CDR3 sequence (DNA): TGTGCCAGCAGACCCAGGGGCACTGAAGCTTTCTTT.